This TCR beta chain was identified during a study of blood T cell repertoires in COVID-19. The wider study: COVID-19 samples collected from the United States, Italy and Spain covered acute and convalescent phases. PBMCs, B-cell-depleted T cells, or T cells were the source of the cDNA or gDNA that made up the material.

Only in-frame clones appear in the TCRdb table, and some are missing; sequencing was by immunoSEQ multiplex PCR. The data show about 340,000 clones, 85% to 90% seen once. The origin of this receptor is a woman in her seventies with COVID-19, enrolled during active disease. The sample consisted of peripheral blood.

The CDR3 loop reads CSVYGTGEWESTDTQYF. CDR3 DNA sequence: TGCAGCGTTTATGGGACAGGGGAATGGGAAAGCACAGATACGCAGTATTTT. The chain is built from TRBV29-1 and TRBJ2-3; the match to TRBD1 covers 10 bases. CDR3 length equals 17 residues. The germline gives CDR1 SQVTM, CDR2 ANQGSEA. V shed 5 bases, J shed 0 bases, and the junction held 11 bases outside the gene matches.